One sample yielded the 6 T cell receptor beta chains listed below, sequenced in a study of T cells after yellow fever vaccination. TCRdb re-derived calls from the 5' RACE reads in MiXCR, one entry per CDR3 protein. The sample records 300,000 to 350,000 distinct CDR3 sequences, 3% to 4.5% being singletons. This specimen was PBMCs, taken 5 days after the yellow fever booster vaccination. The source is a man aged 18 to 29 who received the YFV17D yellow fever vaccine.

In this sample, this clonotype turned up many times. The J gene is TRBJ2-2, the V gene TRBV5-1, with TRBD2 matching 9 bases. Per the germline V gene, CDR1 is SGHRS and CDR2 is YFSETQ. The CDR3 consists of 17 residues. J lost 0 bases, V lost 1 base, and 4 bases had no gene match. DNA of the CDR3: TGCGCCAGCAGCTTGTTTCCTAGCGGGGCGAACACCGGGGAGCTGTTTTTT. Protein product: CASSLFPSGANTGELFF.

This clonotype was counted only a few times. The junction departs from the called germline gene at one end, perhaps through a read error. CDR3 nucleotide sequence: TGTGCCAGCAGCTTAGTCGGGGGAGAAGGGACACCCCTCCACTTC. Translation: CASSLVGGEGTPLHF. The chain combines TRBV7-3 with TRBJ1-6, with D perhaps matching TRBD1 (6 bases). The CDR3 sequence is 15 residues long. Germline values: CDR1 SGHTA, CDR2 FQGTGA.

This chain uses TRBV11-2 with TRBJ1-5; tentative D call: TRBD1 (5 bases). The germline CDR1 and CDR2 sequences are SGHAT and FQNNGV. The V and J ends lost 2 bases and 10 bases respectively, with 18 bases between them. CDR3 length: 15 residues. CDR3 coding DNA: TGTGCCAGCAGCTTATTGGGGGATAAGGCTGGCCCCCAGCATTTT. It is translated as CASSLLGDKAGPQHF.

The table lists this clonotype with many counts. The chain recombines TRBV5-1 with TRBJ2-7; either TRBD1 or TRBD2 may supply D (5 bases each). Per germline, CDR1 SGHRS and CDR2 YFSETQ. Trimming stripped 6 bases from V and 5 bases from J, with 12 bases between. CDR3 length equals 12 residues. In DNA form, the CDR3 reads TGCGCCAGCAATTCGAGGGACCACGAGCAGTACTTC. Amino acid sequence: CASNSRDHEQYF.

The V call is TRBV29-1, the J call TRBJ1-2; tentative D call: TRBD1 (6 bases). Trimming took off 7 bases at V and 5 bases at J, with 17 bases between the two ends. The CDR3 length is 13 residues. CDR1 is SQVTM and CDR2 is ANQGSEA in the germline V gene. In DNA form, the CDR3 reads TGCAGCGACGGGACGCCGAGGGGGTATGGCTACACCTTC. This translates into CSDGTPRGYGYTF.

This clonotype was seen many times. The CDR3 region has the DNA TGCAGCGTGGACGCTAGCGGGGGGTACAATGAGCAGTTCTTC. Protein: CSVDASGGYNEQFF. This chain joins TRBV29-1 and TRBJ2-1, with 11 bases lining up with TRBD2. V gave up 6 bases and J gave up 4 bases; unmatched junction bases: 5. CDR1 and CDR2 (germline): SQVTM, ANQGSEA. The CDR3 consists of 14 residues.